These 8 T cell receptor beta chains came from one sample sequenced in a study of cytomegalovirus exposure and HLA in healthy donors. This PCR relied on a set of 60 Vbeta primers and 13 Jbeta primers. Method: immunoSEQ multiplex PCR; TCRdb's copy keeps in-frame clones and lacks some. There are roughly 150,000 clones in the sample; about four fifths occur only once, and 5% to 7.5% lies in the top ten. Source material: PBMCs. The receptors shown here come from a woman between 40 and 55 years old in good health and CMV-seropositive.

The V call is TRBV5-1, the J call TRBJ2-7; D is possibly TRBD2 (7 bases). The CDR3 contains 21 residues. The ends were cut back, 0 bases at V and 0 bases at J, with 28 bases in the middle. Germline lookup yields CDR1 SGHRS and CDR2 YFSETQ. The chain's CDR3 is CASSLEWRGTNLDVSSYEQYF. The CDR3 DNA reads as TGCGCCAGCAGCTTGGAATGGCGGGGGACAAATTTAGACGTGAGCTCCTACGAGCAGTACTTC.

The V and J genes are TRBV30 and TRBJ2-1, with 12 bases matching TRBD2. This CDR3 region has 16 residues. V gave up 6 bases and J gave up 6 bases; unmatched junction bases: 12. CDR1 and CDR2 (germline): GTSNPN, SVGIG (reference sequence). CDR3 in amino acids: CACAAFGLAGSNEQFF. The CDR3 DNA reads TGTGCCTGTGCGGCCTTCGGACTAGCGGGAAGCAATGAGCAGTTCTTC.

This clone appeared a few times. The rearrangement uses TRBV28 and TRBJ2-2; D is unclear. CDR1 is MDHEN, CDR2 SYDVKM, per germline. CDR3 length equals 13 residues. Trimming pared 4 bases from V and 5 bases from J, leaving 8 bases between. The CDR3 coding sequence is TGTGCCAGCAGTTACCTTAGAACCGGGGAGCTGTTTTTT. It codes for CASSYLRTGELFF.

The chain links TRBV5-6 to TRBJ2-7; 13 bases line up with TRBD2. In germline, CDR1 is SGHDT, CDR2 YYEEEE. V was clipped by 4 bases and J by 2 bases; unmatched bases: 3. The CDR3 spans 15 residues. CDR3 residues: CASSQLAGGTYEQYF. The CDR3 DNA reads TGTGCCAGCAGCCAACTAGCGGGAGGGACCTACGAGCAGTACTTC.

This clone came up a few times. The genes are TRBV28 and TRBJ1-3, with TRBD1 matching over 8 bases. V shed 2 bases, J shed 2 bases, and the junction held 5 bases outside the gene matches. Looked up from germline, CDR1 is MDHEN and CDR2 is SYDVKM. CDR3 length: 16 amino acids. The CDR3 reads CASSLEVTGAGNTIYF. CDR3 sequence (DNA): TGTGCCAGCAGTTTAGAGGTGACAGGGGCTGGAAACACCATATATTTT.

On this clone itself: One end of the junction varies from germline; a read error may be responsible. The chain is built from TRBV19 and TRBJ2-7; D unclear. Germline assignment: CDR1 LNHDA and CDR2 SQIVND (reference sequence). This CDR3 comprises 14 residues. CDR3 region: CASSIIGSSYEQHF. In nucleotides, the CDR3 is TGTGCCAGTAGTATAATCGGTAGCTCCTACGAGCAGCACTTC.

In this sample, this clone is medium-sized. The J gene is TRBJ2-2, the V gene TRBV30; D possibly corresponds to TRBD1 (6 bases). V was trimmed by 2 bases and J by 3 bases, leaving 13 bases between them. Germline V gene sequence: CDR1 GTSNPN, CDR2 SVGIG (reference sequence). The CDR3 has 15 residues. The CDR3 DNA follows: TGTGCCTGGAGTCCCCTGGGGGCGGACACCGGGGAGCTGTTTTTT. Translation gives CAWSPLGADTGELFF.

The chain is built from TRBV9 and TRBJ2-1; D possibly corresponds to TRBD2 (7 bases). Trimming removed 5 bases at V and 5 bases at J, with 14 bases between. The CDR3 covers 14 residues. CDR1 and CDR2 from the germline V gene are SGDLS and YYNGEE. The DNA of the CDR3 is TGTGCCAGCAGTGAGGGGGGGGTGAACAATGAGCAGTTCTTC. The encoded protein is CASSEGGVNNEQFF.